These 27 T cell receptor beta chains were sequenced from one sample in a study of cytomegalovirus exposure and HLA in healthy donors. Use of 60 Vbeta and 13 Jbeta primers characterized the PCR. Sequencing used immunoSEQ multiplex PCR; TCRdb keeps in-frame clones, though not all of them. Of over 150,000 clones in the sample, 75% to 85% were seen once. Material for sequencing was PBMCs. These receptors were taken from a girl aged 2-15 years in good health and CMV-seropositive.

The chain couples TRBV5-1 to TRBJ2-5, with a weak D call TRBD2 (6 bases). Germline V gene sequence: CDR1 SGHRS, CDR2 YFSETQ. The CDR3 has 17 amino acids. V lost 0 bases and J 2 bases, leaving 17 bases between the germline ends. CDR3 sequence reads: CASSLVVAAVDQETQYF. CDR3 DNA sequence: TGCGCCAGCAGCTTGGTGGTAGCGGCTGTTGATCAAGAGACCCAGTACTTC.

This clone was seen a handful of times. The DNA for the CDR3 is TGTGCCAGGTCGGGCCCTTTGACAGACGTGAACACTGAAGCTTTCTTT. Its translation is CARSGPLTDVNTEAFF. The V call is TRBV2, the J call TRBJ1-1; tentative D call: TRBD1 (5 bases). Trimming stripped 9 bases from V and 0 bases from J, with 20 bases between. Germline CDR1 is SNHLY and CDR2 is FYNNEI. The CDR3 has 16 residues. Filled out from reference TRBV2 and TRBJ1-1, the complete variable domain reads EPEVTQTPSHQVTQMGQEVILRCVPISNHLYFYWYRQILGQKVEFLVSFYNNEISEKSEIFDDQFSVERPDGSNFTLKIRSTKLEDSAMYFCARSGPLTDVNTEAFFGQGTRLTVV.

The rearrangement links TRBV11-2 to TRBJ2-2; TRBD2 aligns across 7 bases. Germline values: CDR1 SGHAT, CDR2 FQNNGV. The J segment lost 5 bases and the V segment lost 1 base, leaving 13 bases of the junction unmatched. The CDR3 runs to 18 residues. For the CDR3, the DNA is TGTGCCAGCAGCTTAGTTAGGGGAGGGGAGTTGAGGACCGGGGAGCTGTTTTTT. Translating it yields CASSLVRGGELRTGELFF.

V is TRBV11-2 and J is TRBJ1-1; D uncertain. Germline CDR1 SGHAT, CDR2 FQNNGV. Trimming shortened V by 1 base and J by 0 bases, and 9 bases separated the two germline ends. The CDR3 covers 15 residues. CDR3 residues: CASSLVGHMNTEAFF. CDR3 DNA sequence: TGTGCCAGCAGCTTAGTGGGCCACATGAACACTGAAGCTTTCTTT.

The CDR3 protein is CASSIVGRGPNYGYTF. The DNA of the CDR3 is TGTGCCAGTAGTATTGTGGGTCGGGGTCCTAACTATGGCTACACCTTC. V usage is TRBV19 and J usage is TRBJ1-2, with no clear D. V was shortened by 3 bases and J by 0 bases, with 14 bases between the two germline ends. Germline CDR1 reads LNHDA; CDR2 reads SQIVND (reference sequence). CDR3 size: 16 residues.

The chain uses TRBV27 and TRBJ1-5, with D hard to call. There are 17 residues in the CDR3. In germline, CDR1 is MNHEY, CDR2 SMNVEV (reference sequence). Deletions cut 7 bases from V and 3 bases from J, with 22 bases between. CDR3 DNA: TGTGCCAGCACCTTCAACCGCCGGGGAGTCCACAATCAGCCCCAGCATTTT. Its protein product is CASTFNRRGVHNQPQHF.

V gene TRBV7-2 combines with J gene TRBJ1-1, with D perhaps TRBD1 (5 bases). The CDR3 is 11 amino acids. Germline V CDR1 and CDR2: SGHTA, FQGNSA. The V and J ends lost 6 bases and 12 bases respectively, with 14 bases between them. The CDR3, as DNA: TGTGCCAGCAGTGTGGGGGGTATGTCTTTCTTT. Translating gives CASSVGGMSFF.

The CDR3 here is CASSPGLATNEQFF. In nucleotides, the CDR3 is TGCGCCAGCAGTCCGGGACTAGCAACCAATGAGCAGTTCTTC. The J gene is TRBJ2-1, the V gene TRBV5-1; 9 bases are a match to TRBD2. Germline-derived CDR1 and CDR2 are SGHRS and YFSETQ. With 5 bases clipped from V and 6 bases from J, the junction kept 6 bases outside the gene matches. There are 14 residues in the CDR3. The whole variable domain, remainder taken from reference TRBV5-1 and TRBJ2-1, is KAGVTQTPRYLIKTRGQQVTLSCSPISGHRSVSWYQQTPGQGLQFLFEYFSETQRNKGNFPGRFSGRQFSNSRSEMNVSTLELGDSALYLCASSPGLATNEQFFGPGTRLTVL.

The chain recombines TRBV15 with TRBJ2-6; no definite D call. The V gene's germline CDR1 is LNHNV and CDR2 YYDKDF (reference sequence). Trimming took 0 bases from V and 2 from J, leaving 8 bases between them. This CDR3 contains 16 residues. The CDR3 region is CATSREANTGANVLTF. DNA for the CDR3: TGTGCCACCAGCAGAGAAGCGAATACTGGGGCCAACGTCCTGACTTTC.

The V gene is TRBV5-6, the J gene TRBJ1-1; a possible D gene is TRBD1 (6 bases). Trimming stripped 6 bases from V and 0 bases from J, with 15 bases between. Per the germline V gene, CDR1 is SGHDT and CDR2 is YYEEEE. This CDR3 region has 15 residues. CDR3 protein: CASTSDRILNTEAFF. In DNA form, the CDR3 reads TGTGCCAGCACCTCCGACAGGATACTGAACACTGAAGCTTTCTTT.

The rearrangement links TRBV19 to TRBJ1-3; no clear D. This CDR3 is 14 amino acids long. Germline V gene data show CDR1 as LNHDA and CDR2 as SQIVND (reference sequence). Deletions cut 5 bases from V and 0 bases from J, with 8 bases between. The CDR3 DNA is TGTGCCAGTAGTCTTGGCAGCTCTGGAAACACCATATATTTT. It is translated as CASSLGSSGNTIYF.

The chain employs TRBV5-1 and TRBJ2-7; possible D gene TRBD1, 5 bases. The germline V gene encodes CDR1 SGHRS and CDR2 YFSETQ. V was pared by 0 bases and J by 2 bases, with 12 bases between. The CDR3 totals 15 residues. The CDR3: CASSLASRAAYEQYF. CDR3 sequence (DNA): TGCGCCAGCAGCTTGGCCAGCAGGGCCGCCTACGAGCAGTACTTC. The whole variable domain, remainder taken from reference TRBV5-1 and TRBJ2-7, is KAGVTQTPRYLIKTRGQQVTLSCSPISGHRSVSWYQQTPGQGLQFLFEYFSETQRNKGNFPGRFSGRQFSNSRSEMNVSTLELGDSALYLCASSLASRAAYEQYFGPGTRLTVT.

The V call is TRBV29-1, the J call TRBJ1-2; D not resolved. The V end lost 4 bases, the J end lost 2 bases, and 17 bases lay between the germline ends. The CDR3 is made up of 15 amino acids. Germline V CDR1 and CDR2: SQVTM, ANQGSEA. CDR3 loop: CSVGGRTTTNYGYTF. The DNA for the CDR3 is TGCAGCGTTGGCGGCAGGACGACTACAAACTATGGCTACACCTTC.

The J gene is TRBJ2-1, the V gene TRBV5-1, with 9 bases that match TRBD1. Germline CDR1 reads SGHRS; CDR2 reads YFSETQ. CDR3 length equals 15 residues. V was pared by 0 bases and J by 7 bases, with 5 bases of the junction left unmatched. The CDR3 sequence: CASSLGDRVGNEQFF. Here the CDR3 DNA reads TGCGCCAGCAGCTTGGGGGACAGGGTAGGTAATGAGCAGTTCTTC.

The gene calls are TRBV10-1 and TRBJ1-1, with no clear D. This CDR3 is 13 amino acids long. Germline V gene sequence: CDR1 WNHNN, CDR2 SYGVQD (reference sequence). Trimming shortened V by 4 bases and J by 1 base, and 7 bases separated the two germline ends. CDR3 protein: CASSAGENTEAFF. CDR3 nucleotide sequence: TGCGCCAGCAGTGCCGGAGAGAACACTGAAGCTTTCTTT.

The chain joins TRBV11-3 to TRBJ2-6, with TRBD1 matching over 7 bases. This CDR3 contains 18 residues. V trimming: 0 bases; J trimming: 1 base; junction bases outside the gene matches: 6. Looked up from germline, CDR1 is SGHNT and CDR2 is YENEEA. The CDR3 nucleotides read TGTGCCAGCAGCTTAGATTGGGGACAGCTATCTGGGGCCAACGTCCTGACTTTC. Translation gives CASSLDWGQLSGANVLTF.

This sequence joins TRBV6-5 and TRBJ2-5, with 8 bases fitting TRBD1. The J call is doubtful: the DNA matches TRBJ2-7 better. This CDR3 spans 14 amino acids. Germline V gene lookup returns CDR1 MNHEY and CDR2 SVGAGI. CDR3 bases: TGTGCCAGCAGTAACAAAGCAGGGGGCCACGAGCAGTACTTC. Translation: CASSNKAGGHEQYF.

To note about this clone: The junction differs from germline at one of its ends, possibly a read error. This chain joins TRBV5-1 and TRBJ1-1; 7 bases match TRBD1. Germline CDR1 reads SGHRS; CDR2 reads YFSETQ. This CDR3 has 14 amino acids. CDR3 DNA: TGTGCCAGCAGCTTCGTACAGGGGTTTGCTGAAGCTTTCTTT. It encodes CASSFVQGFAEAFF.

CDR3 region: CASSQDPSGRLNEQFF. CDR3 DNA sequence: TGCGCCAGCAGCCAAGATCCTAGCGGGAGGCTCAATGAGCAGTTCTTC. The chain has TRBV4-1 and TRBJ2-1; the match to TRBD2 covers 11 bases. The trim removed 0 bases at V and 6 bases at J, leaving 4 bases unmatched. CDR1 MGHRA and CDR2 YSYEKL come from the germline V gene. This CDR3 contains 16 residues.

The V gene is TRBV7-9, the J gene TRBJ2-1; 13 bases match TRBD2. This CDR3 spans 16 amino acids. Trimming removed 5 bases from V and 3 bases from J; junction bases left unmatched: 4. Germline CDR1 is SEHNR and CDR2 is FQNEAQ (reference sequence). CDR3 sequence: CASSPWTSGGYNEQFF. DNA for the CDR3: TGTGCCAGCAGCCCTTGGACTAGCGGGGGCTACAATGAGCAGTTCTTC.

J is TRBJ1-1 and V is TRBV28; D is uncertain. The CDR3 length is 14 residues. The germline gives CDR1 MDHEN, CDR2 SYDVKM. V lost 5 bases and J 0 bases, leaving 10 bases between the germline ends. The CDR3 DNA reads TGTGCCAGCAGTCCCCATCAATTGAACACTGAAGCTTTCTTT. It codes for CASSPHQLNTEAFF.

This clone has a single count. A read error may produce the germline difference seen at one junction end. The rearrangement uses TRBV30 and TRBJ2-3; TRBD2 matches 11 bases. Germline assignment: CDR1 GTSNPN and CDR2 SVGIG (reference sequence). The CDR3 contains 17 residues. The CDR3, as DNA: TGTGCCTGGTCTAGCGGGAGGTTCATGTCTAACACAGATACGCAGTGTTTT. Protein product: CAWSSGRFMSNTDTQCF.

The V and J genes are TRBV5-5 and TRBJ2-5, with 13 bases identical to TRBD2. J gave up 4 bases and V 4 bases, and 7 bases lay outside the gene matches. The CDR3 runs to 16 residues. CDR1 is SGHKS and CDR2 is YYEKEE in the germline V gene (reference sequence). The CDR3: CASSLEGLAGLETQYF. The CDR3 DNA reads as TGTGCCAGCAGCCTAGAGGGACTAGCGGGACTAGAGACCCAGTACTTC.

The chain joins TRBV7-8 to TRBJ1-1, with a weak D call TRBD1 (6 bases). V dropped 5 bases and J dropped 8 bases, with 12 bases sitting between them. Germline CDR1 reads SGHVS; CDR2 reads FQNEAQ. The CDR3 extends over 12 amino acids. CDR3 bases: TGTGCCAGCAGCCCCGACAGGAGAGAAGCTTTCTTT. Its translation: CASSPDRREAFF.

Worth noting for this clone: At one boundary the junction diverges from the germline segment, which might be a read error. Other DNA variants within this sample encode the same CDR3. The chain recombines TRBV2 with TRBJ1-1; 7 bases match TRBD1. The CDR3 totals 12 residues. In germline, CDR1 is SNHLY, CDR2 FYNNEI. The CDR3 spells CASRTGRTEAFF. In DNA, the CDR3 is TGTGCCAGCAGGACAGGGCGGACTGAAGCCTTCTTT.

The rearrangement uses TRBV11-3 and TRBJ1-1; D gene ambiguous. The CDR3 extends over 13 amino acids. The germline CDR1 and CDR2 sequences are SGHNT and YENEEA. Trimming pared 2 bases from V and 3 bases from J, leaving 7 bases between. The CDR3 sequence: CASSLYLDTEAFF. For the CDR3, the DNA is TGTGCCAGCAGCTTATACTTGGACACTGAAGCTTTCTTT.

The V gene is TRBV6-1, the J gene TRBJ2-3; D ambiguous. This CDR3 contains 12 residues. The germline V gene encodes CDR1 MNHNS and CDR2 SASEGT. Between the trimmed V and J ends, which lost 6 bases and 0 bases, there was a span of 4 bases. CDR3 region: CASSPSTDTQYF. CDR3 sequence (DNA): TGTGCCAGCAGCCCAAGCACAGATACGCAGTATTTT.